Given below is one TCR beta chain in context. The data stem from a study of T cell responses to AZD1222 COVID-19 vaccine. Looked up from germline, CDR1 is MNHEY and CDR2 is SMNVEV (reference sequence). V was shortened by 5 bases and J by 1 base, with 8 bases between the two germline ends. The CDR3 extends over 13 amino acids. This table comes from immunoSEQ multiplex PCR, and its TCRdb copy is limited to in-frame clones, with some not included. The top ten hold more than 1.3% of the sample, which has 80,000 or so clones, about 90% seen once. The receptor was derived from an adult in good health. The V and J genes are TRBV27 and TRBJ1-1; unclear D gene. The specimen was peripheral blood, collected on day 0 of AZD1222 vaccination. In nucleotides, the CDR3 is TGTGCCAGCAGTATGGAGGGGAACACTGAAGCTTTCTTT. Its translation is CASSMEGNTEAFF.